The entry below describes one T cell receptor (beta chain). The antigen remains unidentified. The CDR3 does not end in the conserved phenylalanine or tryptophan, so this is likely a read error. TCRdb independently ran MiXCR on the PCR reads; one entry per CDR3 protein. The table includes about 510,000 distinct CDR3 sequences, roughly 24% detected once. The source of the sample is a study of molecular identifiers for immune sequencing clone quantification. Study results and limitations: Jurkat TCR RNA spiked in from one cell could reportedly be detected among some 1 million naive cells. For effector cells, clones above 20 RNA copies held over 99% of molecules; for naive cells, under 1%.

Construction of naive CD8 libraries employed about 17,000 to 1,100,000 sorted cells together with 10%, 30% or 50% RNA. Isolation of naive CD8 T cells was achieved by sorting on a CD8+CD4-CCR7+CD45RA+ phenotype. V shed 3 bases and J shed 1 base, with 12 bases lying between them. This CDR3 has 14 residues. Germline CDR1 and CDR2: SQVTM and ANQGSEA. Sequenced material: naive CD8+ T cells from blood, with Jurkat cell RNA spiked in. Subset specified: FACS-sorted CD8+CD4-CCR7+CD45RA+ naive T cells. This TCR was recovered from a human donor in good health. Some libraries in this study had Jurkat cell RNA spiked in. The genes are TRBV29-1 and TRBJ1-1, with D tentatively TRBD1 (5 bases). CDR3 coding DNA: TGCAGCGTTGAGAATATAGGGACGAACACTGAAGCTTTCCTT. Translation gives CSVENIGTNTEAFL.